This TCR beta chain comes out of a study of early T cells in non-severe SARS-CoV-2 infection. Study-level information: Sequenced bulk RNA came from whole blood that was unsorted, and chains were unpaired. General study points: Lookups in VDJdb leaned toward anti-spike CD8 responses and missed private and CD4 specificities.

Attached unique molecular identifiers marked individual cDNA molecules. TCRdb analysed the 5' RACE reads with MiXCR anew, one entry per CDR3 protein. The sample has about 33,000 distinct CDR3 sequences, less than 8.5% seen once; the top ten hold approximately 4.1%. Looked up from germline, CDR1 is SQVTM and CDR2 is ANQGSEA. This CDR3 has 14 amino acids. V was pared by 5 bases and J by 1 base, with 15 bases between. This clonotype was counted many times. Its specificity is not known. This receptor was identified in an adult who was a healthcare worker with PCR-confirmed SARS-CoV-2 infection or an uninfected control (not recorded which). Sequences were obtained from whole blood. This sequence joins TRBV29-1 and TRBJ2-7, with D maybe TRBD2 (6 bases). CDR3 sequence (DNA): TGCAGCGTTATGAATATGGGGAGGTCCTACGAGCAGTACTTC. It specifies CSVMNMGRSYEQYF.